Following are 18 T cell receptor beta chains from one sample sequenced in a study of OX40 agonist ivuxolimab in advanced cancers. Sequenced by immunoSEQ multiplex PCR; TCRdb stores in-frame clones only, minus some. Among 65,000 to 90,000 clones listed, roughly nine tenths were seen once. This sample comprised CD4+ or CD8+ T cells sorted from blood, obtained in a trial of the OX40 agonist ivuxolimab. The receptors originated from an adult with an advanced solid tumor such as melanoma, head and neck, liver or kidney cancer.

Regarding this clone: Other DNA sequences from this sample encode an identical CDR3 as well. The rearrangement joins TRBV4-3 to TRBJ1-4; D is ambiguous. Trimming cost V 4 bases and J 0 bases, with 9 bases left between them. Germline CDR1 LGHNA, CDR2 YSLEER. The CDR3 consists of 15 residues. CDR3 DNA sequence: TGCGCCAGCAGCCCAACCTTTGCAACTAATGAAAAACTGTTTTTT. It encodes CASSPTFATNEKLFF.

The CDR3 here is CASSLALPADTQYF. The CDR3 coding sequence is TGTGCCAGCAGCTTAGCTCTCCCGGCAGATACGCAGTATTTT. The chain recombines TRBV11-3 with TRBJ2-3; D unresolved. Germline CDR1 is SGHNT and CDR2 is YENEEA. The CDR3 loop spans 14 amino acids. V was trimmed by 1 base and J by 4 bases, leaving 9 bases between them.

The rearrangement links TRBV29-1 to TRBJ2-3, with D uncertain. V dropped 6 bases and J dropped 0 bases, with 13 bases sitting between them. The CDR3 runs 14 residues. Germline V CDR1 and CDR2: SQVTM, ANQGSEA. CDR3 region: CSVVLVTSTDTQYF. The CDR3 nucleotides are TGCAGCGTCGTACTTGTTACTAGCACAGATACGCAGTATTTT.

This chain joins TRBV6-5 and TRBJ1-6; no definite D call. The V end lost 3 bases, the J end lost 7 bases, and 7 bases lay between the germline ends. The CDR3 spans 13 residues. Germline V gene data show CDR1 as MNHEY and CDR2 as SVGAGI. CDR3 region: CASSYSGNSPLHF. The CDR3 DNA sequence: TGTGCCAGCAGTTATTCTGGGAATTCACCCCTCCACTTT.

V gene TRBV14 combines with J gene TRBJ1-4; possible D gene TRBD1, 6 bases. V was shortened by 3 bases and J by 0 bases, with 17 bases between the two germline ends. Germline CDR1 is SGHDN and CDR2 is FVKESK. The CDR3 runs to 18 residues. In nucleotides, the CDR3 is TGTGCCAGCAGCCAGTCTGGGGACAAGGCCACAACTAATGAAAAACTGTTTTTT. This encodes CASSQSGDKATTNEKLFF.

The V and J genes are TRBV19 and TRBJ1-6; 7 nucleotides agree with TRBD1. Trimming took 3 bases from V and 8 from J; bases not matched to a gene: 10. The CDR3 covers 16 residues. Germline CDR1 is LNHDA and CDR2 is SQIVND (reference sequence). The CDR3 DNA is TGTGCCAGTAGTATCCTCCACAGGGGCAAAGATTCACCCCTCCACTTT. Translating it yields CASSILHRGKDSPLHF.

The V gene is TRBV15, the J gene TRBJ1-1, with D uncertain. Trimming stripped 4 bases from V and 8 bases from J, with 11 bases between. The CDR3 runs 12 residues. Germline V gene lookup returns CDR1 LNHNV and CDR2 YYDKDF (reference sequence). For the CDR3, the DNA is TGTGCCACCAGCACTATAGGGCCCGAAGCTTTCTTT. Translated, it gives CATSTIGPEAFF.

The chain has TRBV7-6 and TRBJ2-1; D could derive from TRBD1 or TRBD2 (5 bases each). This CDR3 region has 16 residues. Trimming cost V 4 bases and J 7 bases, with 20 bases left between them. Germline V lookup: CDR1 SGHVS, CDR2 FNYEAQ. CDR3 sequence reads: CASSSMGTTLPNEQFF. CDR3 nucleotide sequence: TGTGCCAGCAGCTCCATGGGGACGACTTTACCAAATGAGCAGTTCTTC. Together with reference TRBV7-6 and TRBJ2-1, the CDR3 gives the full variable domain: GAGVSQSPRYKVTKRGQDVALRCDPISGHVSLYWYRQALGQGPEFLTYFNYEAQQDKSGLPNDRFSAERPEGSISTLTIQRTEQRDSAMYRCASSSMGTTLPNEQFFGPGTRLTVL.

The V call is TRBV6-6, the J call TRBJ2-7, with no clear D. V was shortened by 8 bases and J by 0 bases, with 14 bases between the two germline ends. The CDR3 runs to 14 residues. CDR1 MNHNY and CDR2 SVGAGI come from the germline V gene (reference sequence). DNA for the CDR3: TGTGCCAGCTCCGAGGTCCCAATCTCCTACGAGCAGTACGTC. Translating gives CASSEVPISYEQYV.

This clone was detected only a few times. The CDR3 nucleotides are TGTGCCAGCCCAAAGTGGGGGTCACTGAGAGGCTACACCTTC. Translated, it gives CASPKWGSLRGYTF. The rearrangement uses TRBV6-1 and TRBJ1-2, with D perhaps TRBD1 (5 bases). The CDR3 consists of 14 residues. CDR1 is MNHNS, CDR2 SASEGT, per germline. The V end was cut by 8 bases, the J end by 8 bases, with 21 bases between.

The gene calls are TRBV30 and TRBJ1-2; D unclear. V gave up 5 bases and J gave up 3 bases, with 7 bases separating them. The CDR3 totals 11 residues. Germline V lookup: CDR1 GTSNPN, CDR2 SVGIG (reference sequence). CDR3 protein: CAWPTDYGYTF. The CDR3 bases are TGTGCCTGGCCCACCGACTATGGCTACACCTTC.

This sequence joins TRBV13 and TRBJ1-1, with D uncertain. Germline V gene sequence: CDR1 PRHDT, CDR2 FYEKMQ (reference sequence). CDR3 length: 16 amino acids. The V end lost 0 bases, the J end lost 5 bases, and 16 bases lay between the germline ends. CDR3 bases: TGTGCCAGCAGCTTAGGCTCGGCAGGACCCTTGACTGAAGCTTTCTTT. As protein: CASSLGSAGPLTEAFF.

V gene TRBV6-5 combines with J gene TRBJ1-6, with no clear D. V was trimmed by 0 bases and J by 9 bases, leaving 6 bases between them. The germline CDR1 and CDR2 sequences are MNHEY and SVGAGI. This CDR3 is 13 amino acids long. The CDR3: CASSYSKGSPLHF. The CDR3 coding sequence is TGTGCCAGCAGTTACTCGAAGGGTTCACCCCTCCACTTT.

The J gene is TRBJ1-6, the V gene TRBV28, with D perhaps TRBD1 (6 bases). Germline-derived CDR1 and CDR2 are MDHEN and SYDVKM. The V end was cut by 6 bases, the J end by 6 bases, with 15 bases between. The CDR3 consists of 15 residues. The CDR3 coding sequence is TGTGCCAGCAGAACCCCAGGGGAAGGTAATTCACCCCTCCACTTT. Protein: CASRTPGEGNSPLHF.

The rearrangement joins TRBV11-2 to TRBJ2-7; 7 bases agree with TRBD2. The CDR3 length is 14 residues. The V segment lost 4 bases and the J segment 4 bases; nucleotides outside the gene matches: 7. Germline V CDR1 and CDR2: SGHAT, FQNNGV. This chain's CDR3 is CASSSWTRGYEQYF. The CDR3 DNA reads TGTGCCAGCAGCTCCTGGACTAGGGGTTACGAGCAGTACTTC.

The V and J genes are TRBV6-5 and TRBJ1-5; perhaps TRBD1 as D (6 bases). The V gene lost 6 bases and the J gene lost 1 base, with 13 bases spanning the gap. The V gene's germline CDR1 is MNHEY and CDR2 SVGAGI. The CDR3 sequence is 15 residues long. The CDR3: CASSTWGPSNQPQHF. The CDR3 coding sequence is TGTGCCAGCAGCACGTGGGGGCCAAGCAATCAGCCCCAGCATTTT.

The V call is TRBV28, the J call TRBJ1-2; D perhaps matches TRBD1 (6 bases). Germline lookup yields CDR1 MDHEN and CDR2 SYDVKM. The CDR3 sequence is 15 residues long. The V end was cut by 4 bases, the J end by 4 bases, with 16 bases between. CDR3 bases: TGTGCCAGCAGTTGGGGAGGGGGGCGCGCCTATGGCTACACCTTC. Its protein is CASSWGGGRAYGYTF.

The CDR3: CASRTTVATNEKLFF. CDR3 DNA: TGTGCCAGCAGGACCACAGTTGCAACTAATGAAAAACTGTTTTTT. This rearrangement joins TRBV28 to TRBJ1-4; no reliable D call. The germline V and J ends were trimmed by 6 bases and 0 bases, with 11 bases remaining between them. In germline, CDR1 is MDHEN, CDR2 SYDVKM. The CDR3 spans 15 residues.